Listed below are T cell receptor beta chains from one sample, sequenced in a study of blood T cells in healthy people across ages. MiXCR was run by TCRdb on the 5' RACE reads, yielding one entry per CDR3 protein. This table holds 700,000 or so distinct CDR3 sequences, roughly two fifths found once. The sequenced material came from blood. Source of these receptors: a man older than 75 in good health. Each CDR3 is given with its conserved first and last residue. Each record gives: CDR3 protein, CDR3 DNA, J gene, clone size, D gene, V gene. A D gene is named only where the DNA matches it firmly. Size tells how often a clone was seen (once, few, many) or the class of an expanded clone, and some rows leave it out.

CDR3aa: CASSLIAEENLGEQFF
CDR3nt: TGTGCCAGCAGCCTGATAGCGGAAGAAAATCTAGGTGAGCAGTTCTTC
j_gene: TRBJ2-1
abundance: -
d_gene: -
v_gene: TRBV7-3

CDR3aa: CASSFGSGGATEQYF
CDR3nt: TGCGCCAGCAGCTTCGGTAGCGGGGGGGCAACTGAGCAGTACTTC
j_gene: TRBJ2-5
abundance: few
d_gene: TRBD2
v_gene: TRBV5-1

CDR3aa: CASSFGGTGSYEQYF
CDR3nt: TGTGCCAGCAGTTTTGGGGGCACCGGCTCCTACGAGCAGTACTTC
j_gene: TRBJ2-7
abundance: few
d_gene: -
v_gene: TRBV6-2/TRBV6-3

CDR3aa: CASSLAAGQGYGYTF
CDR3nt: TGTGCCAGCAGTTTGGCCGCGGGACAGGGCTATGGCTACACCTTC
j_gene: TRBJ1-2
abundance: few
d_gene: TRBD1
v_gene: TRBV27

CDR3aa: CASRQLAGVSEQYF
CDR3nt: TGCGCCAGCAGACAACTAGCGGGAGTATCCGAGCAGTACTTC
j_gene: TRBJ2-7
abundance: -
d_gene: TRBD2
v_gene: TRBV5-1

CDR3aa: CASSIDTNKGLAGGPDTRYF
CDR3nt: TGTGCCAGCAGTATCGACACCAACAAAGGACTAGCGGGGGGGCCAGATACGCGGTATTTT
j_gene: TRBJ2-3
abundance: few
d_gene: TRBD2
v_gene: TRBV27

CDR3aa: CSVEVTANSPLHF
CDR3nt: TGCAGCGTTGAAGTGACAGCAAATTCACCCCTCCACTTT
j_gene: TRBJ1-6
abundance: few
d_gene: -
v_gene: TRBV29-1

CDR3aa: CASISPRDPNTQYF
CDR3nt: TGTGCCAGCATCTCCCCTAGGGACCCGAATACGCAGTATTTT
j_gene: TRBJ2-3
abundance: few
d_gene: -
v_gene: TRBV7-2

CDR3aa: CAWSLPQGAREKLFF
CDR3nt: TGTGCCTGGAGCTTACCACAGGGGGCGAGGGAAAAACTGTTTTTT
j_gene: TRBJ1-4
abundance: -
d_gene: TRBD1
v_gene: TRBV30

CDR3aa: CASSAPPGLAGGQETQYF
CDR3nt: TGCGCCAGCAGCGCACCCCCGGGACTAGCGGGAGGGCAAGAGACCCAGTACTTC
j_gene: TRBJ2-5
abundance: -
d_gene: TRBD2
v_gene: TRBV5-1

CDR3aa: CSAKRRVGAGELFF
CDR3nt: TGCAGTGCAAAAAGACGGGTGGGGGCCGGGGAGCTGTTTTTT
j_gene: TRBJ2-2
abundance: -
d_gene: -
v_gene: TRBV20-1

CDR3aa: CASRTNTGSGNQPQHF
CDR3nt: TGTGCCAGCAGAACGAATACAGGGTCGGGCAATCAGCCCCAGCATTTT
j_gene: TRBJ1-5
abundance: many
d_gene: -
v_gene: TRBV6-2/TRBV6-3

CDR3aa: CASVSTRNTGELFF
CDR3nt: TGTGCCAGCGTTTCTACAAGGAACACCGGGGAGCTGTTTTTT
j_gene: TRBJ2-2
abundance: -
d_gene: -
v_gene: TRBV6-1

CDR3aa: CASSLGRGTSSNEQYF
CDR3nt: TGTGCCAGCAGCTTAGGCCGAGGGACTAGCAGCAATGAGCAGTACTTC
j_gene: TRBJ2-7
abundance: -
d_gene: TRBD2
v_gene: TRBV13

CDR3aa: CSASPGAGEKLFF
CDR3nt: TGCAGTGCTAGCCCGGGGGCGGGTGAAAAACTGTTTTTT
j_gene: TRBJ1-4
abundance: few
d_gene: -
v_gene: TRBV20-1

CDR3aa: CASSRSVSYEQYF
CDR3nt: TGTGCCAGCAGTCGTTCAGTCTCCTACGAGCAGTACTTC
j_gene: TRBJ2-7
abundance: -
d_gene: -
v_gene: TRBV27

CDR3aa: CASSPGQESYKQYF
CDR3nt: TGTGCCAGCAGCCCGGGACAGGAGTCCTACAAGCAGTACTTC
j_gene: TRBJ2-7
abundance: few
d_gene: TRBD1
v_gene: TRBV9

CDR3aa: CASSFRRGRVDTQYF
CDR3nt: TGTGCCAGCAGCTTCCGAAGGGGCCGGGTGGATACGCAGTATTTT
j_gene: TRBJ2-3
abundance: -
d_gene: -
v_gene: TRBV7-2

CDR3aa: CASHPGPLIPQFF
CDR3nt: TGTGCCAGCCACCCGGGCCCCCTGATCCCCCAGTTCTTC
j_gene: TRBJ2-1
abundance: -
d_gene: -
v_gene: TRBV28

CDR3aa: CASSYSRASNGYTF
CDR3nt: TGTGCCAGCAGTTACTCGCGGGCGTCTAATGGCTACACCTTC
j_gene: TRBJ1-2
abundance: few
d_gene: -
v_gene: TRBV6-2/TRBV6-3

CDR3aa: CASSQGLYYGYTF
CDR3nt: TGTGCCAGCAGCCAAGGGCTATACTATGGCTACACCTTC
j_gene: TRBJ1-2
abundance: few
d_gene: -
v_gene: TRBV14

CDR3aa: CASSYARGGGLQKNQPQHF
CDR3nt: TGTGCCAGCAGTTACGCGAGGGGGGGCGGACTTCAAAAAAATCAGCCCCAGCATTTT
j_gene: TRBJ1-5
abundance: many
d_gene: -
v_gene: TRBV6-2/TRBV6-3

CDR3aa: CASSWDTLAKNIQYF
CDR3nt: TGTGCCAGCAGTTGGGACACACTAGCCAAAAACATTCAGTACTTC
j_gene: TRBJ2-4
abundance: -
d_gene: -
v_gene: TRBV6-1

CDR3aa: CASIGDSGTEQFF
CDR3nt: TGCGCCTCGATCGGGGATAGCGGGACTGAGCAGTTCTTC
j_gene: TRBJ2-1
abundance: -
d_gene: TRBD2
v_gene: TRBV5-1

CDR3aa: CASSREGLEIYEQYF
CDR3nt: TGCGCCAGCAGCCGGGAGGGGCTCGAAATCTACGAGCAGTACTTC
j_gene: TRBJ2-7
abundance: many
d_gene: TRBD2
v_gene: TRBV4-3

CDR3aa: CSVPGFMLSSTDTQYF
CDR3nt: TGCAGCGTTCCGGGGTTTATGCTCTCTAGCACAGATACGCAGTATTTT
j_gene: TRBJ2-3
abundance: many
d_gene: -
v_gene: TRBV29-1

CDR3aa: CASSQVAGFQETQYF
CDR3nt: TGCGCCAGCAGCCAAGTCGCGGGGTTTCAAGAGACCCAGTACTTC
j_gene: TRBJ2-5
abundance: -
d_gene: -
v_gene: TRBV4-3

CDR3aa: CASSFSGIGGSGETQYF
CDR3nt: TGTGCCAGCAGCTTCTCTGGGATCGGAGGTTCTGGGGAGACCCAGTACTTC
j_gene: TRBJ2-5
abundance: -
d_gene: -
v_gene: TRBV7-9

CDR3aa: CASSPSWGRSDEQYF
CDR3nt: TGTGCCAGCAGCCCCTCGTGGGGGAGAAGCGACGAGCAGTACTTC
j_gene: TRBJ2-7
abundance: few
d_gene: -
v_gene: TRBV7-2

CDR3aa: CASSHVRGDTYNQPQHF
CDR3nt: TGTGCCAGCAGTCACGTGCGGGGGGACACCTACAATCAGCCCCAGCATTTT
j_gene: TRBJ1-5
abundance: -
d_gene: -
v_gene: TRBV6-2/TRBV6-3

CDR3aa: CASSLPTSTDTQYF
CDR3nt: TGCGCCAGCAGCTTGCCGACTAGTACAGATACGCAGTATTTT
j_gene: TRBJ2-3
abundance: -
d_gene: -
v_gene: TRBV5-1

CDR3aa: CSATGTSGGAYEQYF
CDR3nt: TGCAGTGCTACCGGGACTAGCGGGGGGGCGTACGAGCAGTACTTC
j_gene: TRBJ2-7
abundance: -
d_gene: TRBD2
v_gene: TRBV20-1

CDR3aa: CASSRGWDEQFF
CDR3nt: TGCGCCAGCAGCAGGGGGTGGGATGAGCAGTTCTTC
j_gene: TRBJ2-1
abundance: few
d_gene: -
v_gene: TRBV5-1

CDR3aa: CASRVPGQGAGNEQFF
CDR3nt: TGTGCCAGCAGGGTCCCGGGACAGGGGGCCGGCAATGAGCAGTTCTTC
j_gene: TRBJ2-1
abundance: few
d_gene: TRBD1
v_gene: TRBV12-3/TRBV12-4

CDR3aa: CASSPRTRLNEQYF
CDR3nt: TGTGCCAGCAGCCCCCGGACTAGACTGAATGAGCAGTACTTC
j_gene: TRBJ2-7
abundance: -
d_gene: TRBD2
v_gene: TRBV7-9

CDR3aa: CASSESGYRPYGYTF
CDR3nt: TGTGCCAGCAGTGAATCCGGCTACAGACCATATGGCTACACCTTC
j_gene: TRBJ1-2
abundance: few
d_gene: -
v_gene: TRBV25-1

CDR3aa: CAIATGGYNEQFF
CDR3nt: TGTGCCATCGCGACAGGGGGCTACAATGAGCAGTTCTTC
j_gene: TRBJ2-1
abundance: -
d_gene: TRBD1
v_gene: TRBV6-2/TRBV6-3

CDR3aa: CSASRRTKNYEQYF
CDR3nt: TGCAGTGCCTCACGACGGACAAAAAACTACGAGCAGTACTTC
j_gene: TRBJ2-7
abundance: few
d_gene: -
v_gene: TRBV20-1

CDR3aa: CAWRVRGQGNQPQHF
CDR3nt: TGTGCCTGGAGGGTACGGGGGCAGGGCAATCAGCCCCAGCATTTT
j_gene: TRBJ1-5
abundance: -
d_gene: -
v_gene: TRBV30

CDR3aa: CAGSLLDAGNYGYTF
CDR3nt: TGTGCCGGCAGTTTATTAGACGCAGGGAACTATGGCTACACCTTC
j_gene: TRBJ1-2
abundance: -
d_gene: -
v_gene: TRBV28

CDR3aa: CASSQEVAYDTQYF
CDR3nt: TGTGCCAGCAGCCAAGAAGTGGCCTACGATACGCAGTATTTT
j_gene: TRBJ2-3
abundance: -
d_gene: -
v_gene: TRBV14

CDR3aa: CASSPGPPGYGYTF
CDR3nt: TGCGCCAGCAGCCCGGGACCGCCTGGCTATGGCTACACCTTC
j_gene: TRBJ1-2
abundance: -
d_gene: -
v_gene: TRBV5-1

CDR3aa: CASSTPRAGDGANVLTF
CDR3nt: TGTGCCAGCAGCACTCCCCGGGCTGGGGACGGGGCCAACGTCCTGACTTTC
j_gene: TRBJ2-6
abundance: many
d_gene: -
v_gene: TRBV7-2

CDR3aa: CASSSQTGAGGGNNIQYF
CDR3nt: TGTGCCAGCAGCTCACAGACAGGGGCGGGAGGCGGCAACAACATTCAGTACTTC
j_gene: TRBJ2-4
abundance: -
d_gene: -
v_gene: TRBV7-8

CDR3aa: CASSSQVGGTEAFF
CDR3nt: TGCGCCAGCAGCTCTCAGGTGGGTGGGACTGAAGCTTTCTTT
j_gene: TRBJ1-1
abundance: -
d_gene: -
v_gene: TRBV5-1

CDR3aa: CASSAGRAEKLFF
CDR3nt: TGTGCCAGCAGCGCGGGACGGGCTGAAAAACTGTTTTTT
j_gene: TRBJ1-4
abundance: few
d_gene: -
v_gene: TRBV7-2

CDR3aa: CSAAHQNSGYTF
CDR3nt: TGCAGTGCTGCTCATCAAAATTCAGGCTACACCTTC
j_gene: TRBJ1-2
abundance: many
d_gene: -
v_gene: TRBV20-1